These 10 T cell receptor beta chains were all obtained from the same sample, sequenced in a study of cytomegalovirus exposure and HLA in healthy donors. Clones were read by immunoSEQ multiplex PCR, and TCRdb kept only the in-frame ones, dropping some. Of hundreds of thousands of clones in the sample, around 87% were seen once. Sequenced material: PBMCs. The origin of the receptors is a woman aged 18-29 years in good health and CMV-seronegative.

This chain uses TRBV25-1 with TRBJ1-3; D perhaps matches TRBD1 (5 bases). The length of the CDR3 is 12 residues. V was shortened by 2 bases and J by 9 bases, with 8 bases between the two germline ends. Germline CDR1 reads MGHDK; CDR2 reads SYGVNS. As DNA, the CDR3 is TGTGCCAGCAGTGAAGGGGGAGGCACCATATATTTT. Protein sequence: CASSEGGGTIYF.

The chain joins TRBV25-1 to TRBJ2-7; 8 nucleotides line up with TRBD2. After removal of 1 base from V and 6 bases from J, the junction contained 8 bases not matched to a gene. The CDR3 contains 15 residues. CDR1 and CDR2 from the germline V gene are MGHDK and SYGVNS. In nucleotides, the CDR3 is TGTGCCAGCAGTGAATGGGGTAGCGGGATGCGCGAGCAGTACTTC. It specifies CASSEWGSGMREQYF.

The chain has TRBV18 and TRBJ2-7, with 11 bases matching TRBD2. The J segment lost 3 bases and the V segment lost 4 bases, leaving 11 bases of the junction unmatched. Germline values: CDR1 KGHSH, CDR2 LQKENI. The length of the CDR3 is 17 residues. CDR3 residues: CASSRTGGLAELYEQYF. CDR3 bases: TGTGCCAGCTCACGCACTGGGGGACTAGCGGAGCTCTACGAGCAGTACTTC. Supplemented by reference TRBV18 and TRBJ2-7, the full variable domain reads NAGVMQNPRHLVRRRGQEARLRCSPMKGHSHVYWYRQLPEEGLKFMVYLQKENIIDESGMPKERFSAEFPKEGPSILRIQQVVRGDSAAYFCASSRTGGLAELYEQYFGPGTRLTVT.

The J gene is TRBJ2-7, the V gene TRBV7-3; 11 nucleotides match TRBD2. This CDR3 comprises 16 residues. The V gene's germline CDR1 is SGHTA and CDR2 FQGTGA. V lost 3 bases and J lost 3; bases outside the gene matches: 7. The CDR3 nucleotides are TGTGCCAGCAGCTTTTCCGCGACTAGCGGGATCTACGAGCAGTACTTC. Translation: CASSFSATSGIYEQYF. The full variable domain, its missing parts supplied by reference TRBV7-3 and TRBJ2-7, is GAGVSQTPSNKVTEKGKYVELRCDPISGHTALYWYRQSLGQGPEFLIYFQGTGAADDSGLPNDRFFAVRPEGSVSTLKIQRTERGDSAVYLCASSFSATSGIYEQYFGPGTRLTVT.

The chain employs TRBV28 and TRBJ1-5; no clear D gene. The germline V and J ends were trimmed by 3 bases and 4 bases, with 10 bases remaining between them. The CDR3 is 14 amino acids. CDR1 is MDHEN, CDR2 SYDVKM, per germline. The CDR3: CASSFMPANQPQHF. CDR3 sequence (DNA): TGTGCCAGCAGTTTTATGCCTGCGAATCAGCCCCAGCATTTT. Together with reference TRBV28 and TRBJ1-5, the CDR3 gives the full variable domain: DVKVTQSSRYLVKRTGEKVFLECVQDMDHENMFWYRQDPGLGLRLIYFSYDVKMKEKGDIPEGYSVSREKKERFSLILESASTNQTSMYLCASSFMPANQPQHFGDGTRLSIL.

The chain's CDR3 is CASSRTTNTGELFF. DNA of the CDR3: TGCGCCAGCAGCCGGACAACGAACACCGGGGAGCTGTTTTTT. This rearrangement joins TRBV5-1 to TRBJ2-2, with D perhaps TRBD1 (5 bases). Germline lookup yields CDR1 SGHRS and CDR2 YFSETQ. The ends were cut back, 4 bases at V and 0 bases at J, with 7 bases in the middle. This CDR3 region has 14 residues.

The chain couples TRBV27 to TRBJ1-6; 8 nucleotides agree with TRBD1. V was clipped by 3 bases and J by 7 bases; unmatched bases: 5. In germline, CDR1 is MNHEY, CDR2 SMNVEV (reference sequence). The CDR3 is made up of 15 amino acids. As DNA, the CDR3 is TGTGCCAGCAGTTTGGAGGGGACAGGAAATTCACCCCTCCACTTT. It is translated as CASSLEGTGNSPLHF.

The V call is TRBV28, the J call TRBJ2-7; 7 bases align to TRBD1. This CDR3 has 15 amino acids. Germline V CDR1 and CDR2: MDHEN, SYDVKM. Unmatched junction bases numbered 8, after V lost 4 bases and J lost 2 bases. This chain's CDR3 is CASSSPGTVAYEQYF. The CDR3 coding sequence is TGTGCCAGCAGTTCCCCCGGGACAGTCGCCTACGAGCAGTACTTC.

The CDR3 spells CASSWLAAQETQYF. In nucleotides, the CDR3 is TGTGCCAGCAGTTGGCTAGCGGCCCAAGAGACCCAGTACTTC. This chain joins TRBV27 and TRBJ2-5; TRBD2 matches at 7 bases. Per germline, CDR1 MNHEY and CDR2 SMNVEV (reference sequence). The CDR3 covers 14 residues. With V trimmed by 4 bases and J by 1 base, 3 bases remained unmatched.

The genes are TRBV7-8 and TRBJ2-3; D might be TRBD1 (6 bases). CDR3 length: 19 amino acids. CDR1 and CDR2 from the germline V gene are SGHVS and FQNEAQ. The V end was cut by 1 base, the J end by 1 base, with 21 bases between. This CDR3 is CASSLDRLQGITGTDTQYF. The CDR3 coding sequence is TGTGCCAGCAGCTTAGACCGGTTACAGGGAATAACAGGCACAGATACGCAGTATTTT.